This T cell receptor beta chain was sequenced for a study of memory CD4+ T cells and cytomegalovirus serostatus. Study at large: Donors were healthy Belgian adults, under 10 CMV seropositive and about 24 seronegative. Notes on the study in general: Of under 200 reported CMV TCRbeta sequences, under 80 were found in memory CD4+ repertoires.

Single viable CD3+CD4+CD8-CD45RO+ cells were sorted as the memory CD4+ T cells. After thawing, CD4+ T cells were positively selected. Some clones are missing from TCRdb's copy, which holds only in-frame ones; the method was immunoSEQ multiplex PCR. In the table there are approximately 60,000 clones, about three quarters of which are singletons. Points on this clone: The antigen remains undetermined.

Sequencing used memory CD4+ T cells from blood. The sequence came from an adult in good health and CMV-seronegative.

The CDR3 region is CASSRPGLDYEQYF. Here the CDR3 DNA reads TGTGCCAGCAGCCGCCCGGGACTAGACTACGAGCAGTACTTC. The gene calls are TRBV5-4 and TRBJ2-7; 8 nucleotides align to TRBD2. The germline CDR1 and CDR2 sequences are SGHNT and YYREEE (reference sequence). The CDR3 runs 14 residues. V gave up 4 bases and J gave up 3 bases; unmatched junction bases: 6.